This T cell receptor beta chain was profiled in a study of CD8 T cells in ankylosing spondylitis. The V end lost 6 bases, the J end lost 0 bases, and 10 bases lay between the germline ends. This CDR3 is 13 amino acids long. Germline loops: CDR1 DFQATT, CDR2 SNEGSKA (reference sequence). As to this clonotype: Antigen specificity is unknown.

Regarding the study as a whole: Disease-associated clones were reportedly significantly overrepresented in matched ankylosing spondylitis synovial fluid. Disease-linked clones bore a CD8+ phenotype and were relatively rare in peripheral blood. A TCR beta motif of roughly eight highly homologous variants seemed to mark ankylosing spondylitis blood.

It was by quantitative 5'-RACE with molecular barcodes that TCR beta libraries were made. From the 5' RACE reads, TCRdb called clonotypes with MiXCR, one entry per CDR3 protein. The sample includes 250,000 to 400,000 distinct CDR3 sequences, 11% of them seen just once. This receptor was obtained from a female donor with ankylosing spondylitis or in good health (not recorded which). Material: blood, either unsorted or a sorted T cell fraction (not recorded which). The chain has TRBV20-1 and TRBJ2-3; D is ambiguous. CDR3 protein: CSAFITSTDTQYF. In nucleotides, the CDR3 is TGCAGTGCCTTCATTACTAGCACAGATACGCAGTATTTT.